The source of this T cell receptor (beta chain) is a study of OX40 agonist ivuxolimab in advanced cancers. The overall study: Dose-escalation patients suffered from hepatocellular carcinoma, melanoma, renal cell or head and neck cancer. General observations from the study: Some nonresponders likewise displayed low normalized T-cell clonal expansion. Doses of 0.1 to 3.0 mg/kg were accompanied by clonal expansion of CD4+ and CD8+ blood T cells by week 6.

Anyone with autoimmune disease history or systemic immunosuppression was excluded. About this clone: What it binds is unknown.

Germline lookup yields CDR1 LNHDA and CDR2 SQIVND (reference sequence). The CDR3 runs 15 residues. The V end was cut by 2 bases, the J end by 1 base, with 12 bases between. Clones were sequenced by immunoSEQ multiplex PCR, and TCRdb holds only the in-frame ones, with some missing. The sample consists of 100,000 or so clones, under 90% of them appearing once. The receptor's source is an adult with an advanced solid tumor such as melanoma, head and neck, liver or kidney cancer. V and J are TRBV19 and TRBJ2-7; D is unresolved. Sequenced material: CD4+ or CD8+ T cells sorted from blood, taken in a trial of the OX40 agonist ivuxolimab. The CDR3 sequence: CASSIKGDGSYEQYF. The CDR3 coding sequence is TGTGCCAGTAGTATAAAAGGTGATGGTTCCTACGAGCAGTACTTC.